This T cell receptor (beta chain) originates from a study of CD8 T cells in Susac syndrome. Whole-study context: There were Susac syndrome patients who were therapy-naive at blood draw, others on corticosteroids, and others on intravenous immunoglobulin alone. Findings of the study overall: There were 15 to 20 Susac-specific public clones in total CD8+ repertoires and a few in CD8+ TEMRA repertoires. CD8+ clones in Susac expanded most in TEMRA cells and active patients.

The CDR3 has 16 amino acids. CDR1 MNHEY and CDR2 SVGEGT come from the germline V gene. J lost 3 bases, V lost 4 bases, and 6 bases had no gene match. With respect to this clonotype: Its antigen is not identified.

RNA was extracted with the RNeasy kit, and a quantity of roughly 0.5 to 1 ug was reverse transcribed using random hexamers. The amplification used immunoSEQ multiplex PCR on TCR beta CDR3; it spanned 54 Vbeta and 13 Jbeta. TCRdb re-called the immunoSEQ multiplex PCR reads through MiXCR, storing one row per CDR3 protein. The table shows 75,000 to 80,000 distinct CDR3 sequences, with approximately 94% occurring only once. This clonotype was sampled from a human donor with Susac syndrome. V usage is TRBV6-2 or TRBV6-3 and J usage is TRBJ2-4; TRBD1 matches at 10 bases. The sequencing sample was made of CD8+ T cells from PBMCs. CDR3 DNA sequence: TGTGCCAGCAGTTCGACAGGGGGCGAAGACAAAAACATTCAGTACTTC. This sequence encodes CASSSTGGEDKNIQYF.